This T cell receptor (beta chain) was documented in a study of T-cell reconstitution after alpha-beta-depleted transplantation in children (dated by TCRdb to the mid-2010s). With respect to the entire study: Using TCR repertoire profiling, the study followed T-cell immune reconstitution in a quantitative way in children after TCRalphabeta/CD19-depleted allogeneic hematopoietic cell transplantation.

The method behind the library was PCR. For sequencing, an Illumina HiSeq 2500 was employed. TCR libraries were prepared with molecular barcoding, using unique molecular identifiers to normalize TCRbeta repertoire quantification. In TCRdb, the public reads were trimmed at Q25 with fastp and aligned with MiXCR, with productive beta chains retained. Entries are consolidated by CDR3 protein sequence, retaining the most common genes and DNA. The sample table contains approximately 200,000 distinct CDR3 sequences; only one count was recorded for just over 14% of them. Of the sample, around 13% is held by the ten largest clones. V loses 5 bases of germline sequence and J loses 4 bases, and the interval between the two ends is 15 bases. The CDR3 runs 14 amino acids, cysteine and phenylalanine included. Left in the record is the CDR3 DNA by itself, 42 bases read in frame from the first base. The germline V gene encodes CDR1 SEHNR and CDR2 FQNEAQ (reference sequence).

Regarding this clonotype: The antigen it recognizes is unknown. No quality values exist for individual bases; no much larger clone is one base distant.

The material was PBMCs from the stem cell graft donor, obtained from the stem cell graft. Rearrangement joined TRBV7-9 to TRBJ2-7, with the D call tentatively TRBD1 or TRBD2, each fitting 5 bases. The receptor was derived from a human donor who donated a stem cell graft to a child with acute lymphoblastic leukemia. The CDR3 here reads CASSLRDQHYEQYF. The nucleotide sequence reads TGTGCCAGCAGCCTCCGGGACCAACATTACGAGCAGTACTTC. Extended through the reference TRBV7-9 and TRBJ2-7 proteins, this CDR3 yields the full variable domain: DTGVSQNPRHKITKRGQNVTFRCDPISEHNRLYWYRQTLGQGPEFLTYFQNEAQLEKSRLLSDRFSAERPKGSFSTLEIQRTEQGDSAMYLCASSLRDQHYEQYFGPGTRLTVT.